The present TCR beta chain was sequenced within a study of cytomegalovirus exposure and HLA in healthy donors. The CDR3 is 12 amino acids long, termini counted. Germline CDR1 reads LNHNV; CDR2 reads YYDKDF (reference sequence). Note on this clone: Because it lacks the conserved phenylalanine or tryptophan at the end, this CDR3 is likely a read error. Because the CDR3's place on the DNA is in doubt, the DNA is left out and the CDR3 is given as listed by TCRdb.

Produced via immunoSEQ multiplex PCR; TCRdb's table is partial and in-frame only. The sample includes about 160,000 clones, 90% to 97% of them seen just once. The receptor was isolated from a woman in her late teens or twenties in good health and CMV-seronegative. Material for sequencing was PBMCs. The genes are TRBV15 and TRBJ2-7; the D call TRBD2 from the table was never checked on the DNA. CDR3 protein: CATSRDSGRVSL.